Listed here are 15 T cell receptor beta chains from one sample, sequenced in a study of cytomegalovirus exposure and HLA in healthy donors. PCR used 60 Vbeta primers and 13 Jbeta primers. Clones were read by immunoSEQ multiplex PCR, and TCRdb kept only the in-frame ones, dropping some. The sample includes roughly 180,000 clones, just under 80% of them seen just once. Source material: PBMCs. The origin of the receptors is a man aged 25-45 years in good health and CMV-seronegative.

The V gene is TRBV18, the J gene TRBJ1-4; D is uncertain. This CDR3 is built from 14 residues. The ends were cut back, 3 bases at V and 6 bases at J, with 11 bases in the middle. Germline lookup yields CDR1 KGHSH and CDR2 LQKENI. CDR3 loop: CASSPTLTDEKLFF. The CDR3 DNA reads as TGTGCCAGCTCACCGACCCTTACAGATGAAAAACTGTTTTTT.

The V and J genes are TRBV29-1 and TRBJ2-2, with 9 positions matching TRBD1. Germline lookup yields CDR1 SQVTM and CDR2 ANQGSEA. There are 17 residues in the CDR3. Losses at the gene ends were 4 bases for V and 4 bases for J; bases not matched to a gene: 13. The CDR3 sequence: CSVGDRENGGRTGELFF. In DNA form, the CDR3 reads TGCAGCGTTGGGGACAGGGAGAATGGGGGTCGCACCGGGGAGCTGTTTTTT.

The rearrangement uses TRBV7-9 and TRBJ2-7, with D possibly matching TRBD2 (7 bases). V shed 2 bases and J shed 5 bases, with 19 bases lying between them. Germline CDR1 and CDR2: SEHNR and FQNEAQ (reference sequence). This CDR3 has 16 amino acids. CDR3 coding DNA: TGTGCCAGCAGCTTATCGGGGGGCTGGGGTCCCCACGAGCAGTACTTC. It encodes CASSLSGGWGPHEQYF.

This sequence joins TRBV5-1 and TRBJ2-1, with 15 bases fitting TRBD2. CDR3 length: 18 amino acids. Germline V CDR1 and CDR2: SGHRS, YFSETQ. V trimming: 3 bases; J trimming: 6 bases; junction bases outside the gene matches: 10. CDR3 DNA: TGCGCCAGCAGCTCCGGGACTAGCGGGAGGCCTGGTGGCAATGAGCAGTTCTTC. It translates to CASSSGTSGRPGGNEQFF.

The chain recombines TRBV6-1 with TRBJ2-1; TRBD2 matches at 11 bases. After removal of 11 bases from V and 8 bases from J, the junction contained 14 bases not matched to a gene. Germline values: CDR1 MNHNS, CDR2 SASEGT. CDR3 length equals 15 residues. CDR3 in amino acids: CASAASGGRIYEQFF. The CDR3 bases are TGTGCCTCCGCCGCTAGCGGGGGGAGGATATATGAGCAGTTCTTC.

The CDR3 is CASSQGQAGGYTF. The CDR3 bases are TGTGCCAGCAGCCAGGGACAGGCAGGTGGCTACACCTTC. The V and J genes are TRBV5-4 and TRBJ1-2, with 8 bases that match TRBD1. The V segment lost 4 bases and the J segment 7 bases; nucleotides outside the gene matches: 6. The CDR3 extends over 13 amino acids. Germline V lookup: CDR1 SGHNT, CDR2 YYREEE (reference sequence).

Comment on this clone: A read error may account for a junction end that differs from germline. The chain uses TRBV7-3 and TRBJ2-7; D is possibly TRBD2 (5 bases). The CDR3 is 15 residues long. Per the germline V gene, CDR1 is SGHTA and CDR2 is FQGTGA. The chain's CDR3 is CASSLTFGSAYEQYF. The CDR3 nucleotides are TGTGCCAGCAGCCTAACGTTTGGTAGCGCCTACGAGCAGTACTTC. The full variable domain, with the rest looked up from reference TRBV7-3 and TRBJ2-7, is GAGVSQTPSNKVTEKGKYVELRCDPISGHTALYWYRQSLGQGPEFLIYFQGTGAADDSGLPNDRFFAVRPEGSVSTLKIQRTERGDSAVYLCASSLTFGSAYEQYFGPGTRLTVT.

The rearrangement joins TRBV6-4 to TRBJ2-3; 8 nucleotides line up with TRBD1. This CDR3 has 16 residues. CDR1 and CDR2 (germline): MRHNA, SNTAGT. Germline trimming cut 4 bases from V and 3 bases from J; bases unmatched to any gene: 9. CDR3 bases: TGTGCCAGCAGTGGAAAGGACAGGGAAGGAACAGATACGCAGTATTTT. This sequence encodes CASSGKDREGTDTQYF.

The V gene is TRBV11-2, the J gene TRBJ2-5; 7 positions agree with TRBD1. The J segment lost 5 bases and the V segment lost 2 bases, leaving 2 bases of the junction unmatched. The V gene's germline CDR1 is SGHAT and CDR2 FQNNGV. This CDR3 has 13 amino acids. CDR3 DNA sequence: TGTGCCAGCAGCTTAAGGGGGCTGGAGACCCAGTACTTC. Protein product: CASSLRGLETQYF.

The J gene is TRBJ1-3, the V gene TRBV30, with D uncertain. V lost 7 bases to trimming and J lost 0 bases, with 10 bases between them. Germline loops: CDR1 GTSNPN, CDR2 SVGIG (reference sequence). There are 13 residues in the CDR3. CDR3: CAYGSSSGNTIYF. CDR3 DNA sequence: TGTGCCTATGGCTCCTCCTCTGGAAACACCATATATTTT.

The chain has TRBV2 and TRBJ2-3, with TRBD1 identical over 9 bases. Germline V gives CDR1 SNHLY, CDR2 FYNNEI. CDR3 length: 15 amino acids. The J segment lost 4 bases and the V segment lost 5 bases, leaving 7 bases of the junction unmatched. For the CDR3, the DNA is TGTGCCAGCAGTCTCAGGACAGGGGCCCCAGATACGCAGTATTTT. Amino acid sequence: CASSLRTGAPDTQYF.

The V and J genes are TRBV7-9 and TRBJ2-2; TRBD1 aligns across 8 bases. Germline values: CDR1 SEHNR, CDR2 FQNEAQ (reference sequence). V was clipped by 5 bases and J by 1 base; unmatched bases: 3. The CDR3 is 15 residues long. This chain's CDR3 is CASSPGQGNTGELFF. The CDR3 nucleotides are TGTGCCAGCAGCCCCGGACAGGGGAACACCGGGGAGCTGTTTTTT. The whole variable domain, filled in from reference TRBV7-9 and TRBJ2-2, reads DTGVSQNPRHKITKRGQNVTFRCDPISEHNRLYWYRQTLGQGPEFLTYFQNEAQLEKSRLLSDRFSAERPKGSFSTLEIQRTEQGDSAMYLCASSPGQGNTGELFFGEGSRLTVL.

This clone appeared a few times. The V call is TRBV6-1, the J call TRBJ1-4, with TRBD1 matching 7 bases. The CDR3 loop spans 15 amino acids. The germline V gene encodes CDR1 MNHNS and CDR2 SASEGT. The V and J ends lost 0 bases and 6 bases, in that order; junction bases with no gene match: 4. The CDR3 region is CASSEATGAHEKLFF. The CDR3 DNA reads as TGTGCCAGCAGTGAAGCAACAGGGGCCCATGAAAAACTGTTTTTT.

Concerning this clone: At the DNA level, this CDR3 is encoded by other sequences in the same sample as well. The rearrangement joins TRBV30 to TRBJ2-1; 10 positions agree with TRBD2. The CDR3 is 15 residues long. Unmatched junction bases numbered 4, after V lost 3 bases and J lost 2 bases. Germline values: CDR1 GTSNPN, CDR2 SVGIG (reference sequence). CDR3 region: CAWRTLAGAYNEQFF. The CDR3 region has the DNA TGTGCCTGGAGGACCCTAGCGGGAGCCTACAATGAGCAGTTCTTC.

This clone has more than one count but fewer than ten. The rearrangement links TRBV4-3 to TRBJ1-1; unclear D gene. V was clipped by 0 bases and J by 10 bases, with 15 bases between them. This CDR3 is built from 14 residues. Germline assignment: CDR1 LGHNA and CDR2 YSLEER. CDR3 sequence (DNA): TGCGCCAGCAGCCAAGAACCGCAGGTTATAGTAGCTTTCTTT. This translates into CASSQEPQVIVAFF.